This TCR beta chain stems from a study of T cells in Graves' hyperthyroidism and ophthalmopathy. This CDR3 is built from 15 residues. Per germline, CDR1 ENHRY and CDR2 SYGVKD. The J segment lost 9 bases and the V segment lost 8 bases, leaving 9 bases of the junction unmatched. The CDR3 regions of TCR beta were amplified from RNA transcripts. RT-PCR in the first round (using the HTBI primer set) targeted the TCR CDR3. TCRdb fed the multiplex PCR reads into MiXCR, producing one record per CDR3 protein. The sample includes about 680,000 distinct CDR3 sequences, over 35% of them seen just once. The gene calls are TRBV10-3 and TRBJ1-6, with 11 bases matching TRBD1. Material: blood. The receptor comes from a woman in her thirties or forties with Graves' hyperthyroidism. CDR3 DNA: TGTGCCATCGGATCGACCGGGACAGGGGGTTCACCCCTCCACTTT. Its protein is CAIGSTGTGGSPLHF.